The 32 T cell receptor beta chains presented below share a single source sample, sequenced in a study of blood T cells in healthy people across ages. The authors ran a second PCR of roughly 6 to 11 cycles using a sample-barcoded 5' primer and a J-beta primer mix. TCRdb redid the calling of the 5' RACE reads with MiXCR, one entry per CDR3 protein. The profile shows around 800,000 distinct CDR3 sequences, around 43% of them singletons. Sequenced material: blood. All receptors come from a man in his 60s in good health.

The table lists this clonotype with a count of one. This chain joins TRBV21-1 and TRBJ1-2; TRBD1, the table's D call, was not compared with the DNA. TRBV21-1 is labeled a pseudogene. The CDR3 loop spans 15 amino acids. CDR3 residues: CASSKQLTGGDGYTF. The DNA for the CDR3 is TGTGCCAGCAGCAAACAGTTGACAGGGGGGGATGGCTACACCTTC.

The chain links TRBV7-2 to TRBJ2-3, with 13 bases that match TRBD2. The CDR3 spans 18 residues. Unmatched junction bases numbered 7, after V lost 2 bases and J lost 2 bases. Germline V gene lookup returns CDR1 SGHTA and CDR2 FQGNSA. The CDR3 DNA reads as TGTGCCAGCAGCTTATCGGGCGGACTAGCGGGAGCCACAGATACGCAGTATTTT. The encoded protein is CASSLSGGLAGATDTQYF.

In its sample, this clonotype was seen a few times. The chain carries TRBV28 and TRBJ2-1; TRBD2 is a possible D gene (5 bases). This CDR3 contains 16 residues. V lost 8 bases and J lost 3, with 20 bases in between. The germline CDR1 and CDR2 sequences are MDHEN and SYDVKM. Here the CDR3 DNA reads TGTGCCAGCGCACCCTCCATCGACGGGGACTACAATGAGCAGTTCTTC. This translates into CASAPSIDGDYNEQFF.

This clonotype was found once. This chain uses TRBV7-9 with TRBJ2-1; the D is unclear. The tail of the sequence fits TRBJ2-7 better, so the J call may be wrong. From germline, CDR1 is SEHNR and CDR2 FQNEAQ (reference sequence). The CDR3 runs 15 residues. The CDR3 sequence is CASSFWRSSYNEQYF. The CDR3 nucleotides are TGTGCCAGCAGCTTCTGGCGGAGCTCCTACAATGAGCAGTACTTC.

This clonotype was detected once. A read error may be the cause here, since a much bigger clone is one base away. V and J are TRBV6-5 and TRBJ2-1; D may be TRBD1 (6 bases). Germline values: CDR1 MNHEY, CDR2 SVGAGI. The CDR3 runs 14 residues. V lost 10 bases to trimming and J lost 4 bases, with 17 bases between them. The CDR3 nucleotides read TGTGCCAACAAGATGGACCAGGGGTACAATGAGCAGTTCTTC. This codes for CANKMDQGYNEQFF.

V is TRBV12-3 or TRBV12-4 and J is TRBJ1-4, with 8 positions matching TRBD1. J lost 7 bases, V lost 5 bases, and 9 bases had no gene match. CDR3 size: 15 residues. The CDR3 DNA sequence: TGTGCCAGCAGTCCCCTCGCAGGGGGCGGTGAAAAACTGTTTTTT. It encodes CASSPLAGGGEKLFF.

This clonotype was found a few times. This chain uses TRBV7-2 with TRBJ2-3; 9 nucleotides agree with TRBD2. The junction had 9 bases not matched to a gene; V was cut back by 4 bases and J by 1 base. CDR3 size: 17 residues. From germline, CDR1 is SGHTA and CDR2 FQGNSA. The CDR3 reads CASSSTLLAGRTDTQYF. For the CDR3, the DNA is TGTGCCAGCAGCTCCACACTGCTAGCGGGGCGCACAGATACGCAGTATTTT.

The genes are TRBV18 and TRBJ1-1; 9 bases are a match to TRBD1. The CDR3 is made up of 16 amino acids. V shed 1 base, J shed 5 bases, and the junction held 8 bases outside the gene matches. The V gene's germline CDR1 is KGHSH and CDR2 LQKENI. The CDR3 loop is CASSPRGQGTGTEAFF. The DNA of the CDR3 is TGTGCCAGCTCACCACGGGGACAGGGAACGGGAACTGAAGCTTTCTTT.

Points on this clonotype: One end of the junction is discordant with germline, which a read error may explain. The V gene is TRBV5-1, the J gene TRBJ2-1, with 8 bases matching TRBD1. Germline V CDR1 and CDR2: SGHRS, YFSETQ. There are 16 residues in the CDR3. The CDR3 here is CACSLGSGGAGNEQFF. The CDR3 DNA is TGCGCCTGCAGCTTGGGCTCAGGGGGCGCCGGTAATGAGCAGTTCTTC.

This rearrangement joins TRBV6-5 to TRBJ2-3; 8 nucleotides line up with TRBD2. CDR3 length: 16 residues. V shed 4 bases and J 0 bases; nucleotides not matched to a gene: 6. The germline gives CDR1 MNHEY, CDR2 SVGAGI. The CDR3 reads CASSSRGTRSTDTQYF. The CDR3 DNA reads TGTGCCAGCAGTTCTCGAGGGACTAGAAGCACAGATACGCAGTATTTT.

This clonotype was recorded once. This chain uses TRBV10-3 with TRBJ2-1; 10 nucleotides match TRBD1. From germline, CDR1 is ENHRY and CDR2 SYGVKD. The CDR3 has 14 residues. J gave up 6 bases and V 4 bases, and 3 bases lay outside the gene matches. CDR3 in DNA: TGTGCCATCAGTGGACAGGGGGCGGGCAATGAGCAGTTCTTC. It specifies CAISGQGAGNEQFF.

This chain connects TRBV20-1 to TRBJ2-3, with D maybe TRBD1 (5 bases). The ends were cut back, 3 bases at V and 0 bases at J, with 7 bases in the middle. The CDR3 consists of 13 residues. The germline V gene has CDR1 DFQATT and CDR2 SNEGSKA (reference sequence). The CDR3 sequence: CSASQGSTDTQYF. The CDR3 nucleotides are TGCAGTGCTAGTCAGGGCAGCACAGATACGCAGTATTTT.

This chain uses TRBV7-2 with TRBJ2-7, with TRBD1 matching 8 bases. V was pared by 1 base and J by 4 bases, with 9 bases of the junction left unmatched. The CDR3 sequence is 16 residues long. Germline CDR1 is SGHTA and CDR2 is FQGNSA. The CDR3 spells CASSLGVTGASYEQYF. CDR3 nucleotide sequence: TGTGCCAGCAGCTTAGGGGTGACAGGGGCTTCTTACGAGCAGTACTTC.

This clonotype was observed a few times. This may come from a read error, since a much larger clone is one base off. The rearrangement joins TRBV7-6 to TRBJ2-1, with 7 bases that match TRBD1. The CDR3 consists of 15 residues. The germline V gene encodes CDR1 SGHVS and CDR2 FNYEAQ. DNA of the CDR3: TGTGCCAGCAGCTTAAGGGACAGCGAGTACAAGGAGCAGTTCTTC. Translated: CASSLRDSEYKEQFF. The full variable domain, with the rest looked up from reference TRBV7-6 and TRBJ2-1, is GAGVSQSPRYKVTKRGQDVALRCDPISGHVSLYWYRQALGQGPEFLTYFNYEAQQDKSGLPNDRFSAERPEGSISTLTIQRTEQRDSAMYRCASSLRDSEYKEQFFGPGTRLTVL.

This clonotype was counted between two and nine times. The V gene is TRBV10-3, the J gene TRBJ2-7, with 9 bases matching TRBD1. The CDR3 extends over 15 amino acids. V dropped 3 bases and J dropped 3; count of bases not matched to a gene: 6. CDR1 ENHRY and CDR2 SYGVKD come from the germline V gene. The CDR3 DNA reads as TGTGCCATCAGTGATCTGGGACAGGGAGACTACGAGCAGTACTTC. Its protein product is CAISDLGQGDYEQYF.

This rearrangement joins TRBV11-2 to TRBJ2-5, with D possibly being TRBD1 or TRBD2 (6 bases each). The J call is doubtful: the DNA matches TRBJ2-7 better. Germline V CDR1 and CDR2: SGHAT, FQNNGV. The CDR3 loop spans 14 amino acids. This CDR3 is CASSLQGTDYEQYF. DNA of the CDR3: TGTGCCAGCAGCTTACAGGGGACTGACTACGAGCAGTACTTC.

J is TRBJ1-5 and V is TRBV25-1, with no clear D. Germline loops: CDR1 MGHDK, CDR2 SYGVNS. The V gene lost 4 bases and the J gene lost 3 bases, with 4 bases spanning the gap. This CDR3 comprises 12 residues. The CDR3 is CASSAVNQPQHF. The CDR3 DNA follows: TGTGCCAGCAGTGCGGTCAATCAGCCCCAGCATTTT.

This chain links TRBV5-1 with TRBJ2-3; D is perhaps TRBD1 (5 bases). Looked up from germline, CDR1 is SGHRS and CDR2 is YFSETQ. CDR3 length: 14 residues. Trimming took 5 bases from V and 1 from J, leaving 11 bases between them. The CDR3 loop reads CASRQGEGTDTQYF. In DNA, the CDR3 is TGCGCCAGCAGGCAGGGTGAGGGCACAGATACGCAGTATTTT.

CDR3 loop: CSAADSRGRTNEKLFF. CDR3 DNA: TGCAGTGCAGCGGACAGCCGGGGGAGGACTAATGAAAAACTGTTTTTT. The chain has TRBV20-1 and TRBJ1-4; D is possibly TRBD1 (6 bases). V was pared by 6 bases and J by 2 bases, with 19 bases between. Germline V gene data show CDR1 as DFQATT and CDR2 as SNEGSKA (reference sequence). This CDR3 region has 16 residues.

Remarks on this clonotype: The conserved phenylalanine or tryptophan normally closing the CDR3 is absent here, so this likely arose from a read error. CDR3 residues: CATASRDSPSSGANVLTI. CDR3 sequence (DNA): TGTGCCACCGCGTCCCGGGACAGCCCTTCCTCTGGGGCCAACGTCCTGACTATC. This chain uses TRBV24-1 with TRBJ2-6, with TRBD1 matching over 7 bases. Losses at the gene ends were 9 bases for V and 0 bases for J; bases not matched to a gene: 13. The CDR3 totals 18 residues. Germline assignment: CDR1 KGHDR and CDR2 SFDVKD.

This chain links TRBV14 with TRBJ2-3, with 7 bases fitting TRBD2. Looked up from germline, CDR1 is SGHDN and CDR2 is FVKESK. The V and J ends lost 1 base and 4 bases, in that order; junction bases with no gene match: 8. The CDR3 runs 16 residues. The CDR3 bases are TGTGCCAGCAGCCAAGTATTGGGGGGGTATGCAGATACGCAGTATTTT. It yields the protein CASSQVLGGYADTQYF.

This clonotype was counted between two and nine times. The J gene is TRBJ1-1, the V gene TRBV6-6, with D unresolved. This CDR3 contains 12 residues. V was shortened by 10 bases and J by 0 bases, with 9 bases between the two germline ends. Germline CDR1 MNHNY, CDR2 SVGAGI (reference sequence). The CDR3 region has the DNA TGTGCCACCCGGAGGGTGAACACTGAAGCTTTCTTT. Protein product: CATRRVNTEAFF.

The table lists this clonotype with a few counts. The rearrangement joins TRBV27 to TRBJ2-5; 11 positions match TRBD2. Germline trimming cut 6 bases from V and 9 bases from J; bases unmatched to any gene: 12. Germline CDR1 MNHEY, CDR2 SMNVEV (reference sequence). The CDR3 length is 15 residues. CDR3: CASSLGTSGYGAQYF. The DNA for the CDR3 is TGTGCCAGCAGCCTAGGGACTAGCGGATACGGGGCCCAGTACTTC.

This clonotype appeared many times. The chain is built from TRBV7-3 and TRBJ1-1, with D possibly being TRBD1 (5 bases). Germline lookup yields CDR1 SGHTA and CDR2 FQGTGA. CDR3 length: 15 residues. V lost 2 bases and J 7 bases, leaving 17 bases between the germline ends. This CDR3 is CASSLGGGRTGEAFF. Here the CDR3 DNA reads TGTGCCAGCAGCTTAGGGGGGGGTCGGACCGGTGAAGCTTTCTTT.

V and J are TRBV12-3 or TRBV12-4 and TRBJ1-2, with 8 bases aligning to TRBD1. The CDR3 runs to 14 residues. Trimming at V came to 6 bases and at J to 4 bases, leaving 7 bases not matched to a gene. CDR3 sequence: CASSFAQGAYGYTF. The CDR3, as DNA: TGTGCCAGCAGCTTCGCTCAGGGGGCCTATGGCTACACCTTC.

This clonotype was counted only a few times. V usage is TRBV20-1 and J usage is TRBJ2-7; a weak D match, TRBD1 (5 bases). The germline V and J ends were trimmed by 5 bases and 2 bases, with 19 bases remaining between them. Germline V gene data show CDR1 as DFQATT and CDR2 as SNEGSKA (reference sequence). The CDR3 extends over 15 amino acids. The chain's CDR3 is CSARPEGVSAYEQYF. The CDR3 DNA is TGCAGTGCTCGCCCCGAAGGGGTGTCAGCCTACGAGCAGTACTTC.

This chain connects TRBV20-1 to TRBJ2-3; 7 positions match TRBD2. The CDR3 contains 13 residues. The V segment lost 5 bases and the J segment 5 bases; nucleotides outside the gene matches: 7. Germline CDR1 is DFQATT and CDR2 is SNEGSKA (reference sequence). The CDR3 is CSAWAGDIDTQYF. CDR3 nucleotides: TGCAGTGCTTGGGCGGGGGATATAGATACGCAGTATTTT.

The genes are TRBV3-1 and TRBJ1-2; 9 positions match TRBD1. The V gene's germline CDR1 is LGHDT and CDR2 YNNKEL (reference sequence). V shed 6 bases, J shed 5 bases, and the junction held 7 bases outside the gene matches. The CDR3 spans 14 residues. Here the CDR3 reads CASRPGQGTYGYTF. CDR3 sequence (DNA): TGTGCCAGCAGACCGGGACAGGGAACATATGGCTACACCTTC.

This clonotype was picked up a small number of times. A read error may produce the germline difference seen at one junction end. The chain joins TRBV12-3 or TRBV12-4 to TRBJ2-1; D unresolved. This CDR3 spans 14 amino acids. DNA for the CDR3: TGTGCCAGCAATTTAGGGATCCAAACGGGTGAGCAGTTCTTC. It yields the protein CASNLGIQTGEQFF.

This clonotype has just a few counts. This sequence joins TRBV7-2 and TRBJ2-5; 11 bases are a match to TRBD2. V gave up 4 bases and J gave up 5 bases; unmatched junction bases: 3. Per the germline V gene, CDR1 is SGHTA and CDR2 is FQGNSA. This CDR3 contains 14 residues. The CDR3 spells CASSSRTSGETQYF. CDR3 coding DNA: TGTGCCAGCAGCTCAAGGACTAGCGGGGAGACCCAGTACTTC.

Only a few counts were recorded for this clonotype. V and J are TRBV30 and TRBJ2-3; a possible D gene is TRBD2 (6 bases). V was shortened by 5 bases and J by 2 bases, with 14 bases between the two germline ends. Germline V gene lookup returns CDR1 GTSNPN and CDR2 SVGIG (reference sequence). The length of the CDR3 is 14 residues. CDR3 sequence reads: CAWSGEILTDTQYF. In nucleotides, the CDR3 is TGTGCCTGGTCGGGGGAGATACTCACAGATACGCAGTATTTT.

The chain has TRBV15 and TRBJ2-3, with 8 bases fitting TRBD2. Germline CDR1 reads LNHNV; CDR2 reads YYDKDF (reference sequence). V was pared by 0 bases and J by 0 bases, with 5 bases of the junction left unmatched. The CDR3 runs to 17 residues. For the CDR3, the DNA is TGTGCCACCAGCAGAGATTTGCGGGGGGTAAGCACAGATACGCAGTATTTT. Its protein product is CATSRDLRGVSTDTQYF.